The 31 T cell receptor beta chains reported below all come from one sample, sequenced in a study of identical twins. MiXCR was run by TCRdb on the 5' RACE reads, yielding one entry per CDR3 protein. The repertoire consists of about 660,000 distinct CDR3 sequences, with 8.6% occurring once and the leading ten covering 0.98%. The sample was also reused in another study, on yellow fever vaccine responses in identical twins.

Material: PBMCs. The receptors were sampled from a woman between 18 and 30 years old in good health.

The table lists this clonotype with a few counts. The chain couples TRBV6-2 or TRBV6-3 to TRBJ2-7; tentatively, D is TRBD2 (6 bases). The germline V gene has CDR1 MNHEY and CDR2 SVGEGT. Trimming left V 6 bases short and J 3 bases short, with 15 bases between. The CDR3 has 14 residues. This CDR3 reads CASRPSGGVYEQYF. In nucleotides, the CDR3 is TGTGCCAGCAGACCCAGCGGAGGGGTCTACGAGCAGTACTTC.

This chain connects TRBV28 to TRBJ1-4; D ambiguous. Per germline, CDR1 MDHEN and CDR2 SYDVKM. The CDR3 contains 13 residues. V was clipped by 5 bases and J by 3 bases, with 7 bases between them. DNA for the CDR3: TGTGCCAGCAGTCCCCGAGCTAATGAAAAACTGTTTTTT. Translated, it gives CASSPRANEKLFF.

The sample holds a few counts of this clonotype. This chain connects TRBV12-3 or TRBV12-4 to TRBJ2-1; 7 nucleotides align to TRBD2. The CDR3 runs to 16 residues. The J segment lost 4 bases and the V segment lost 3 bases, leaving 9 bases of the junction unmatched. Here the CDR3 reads CASSFIGSSGYNEQFF. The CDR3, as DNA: TGTGCCAGCAGTTTTATAGGGTCTAGCGGATACAATGAGCAGTTCTTC.

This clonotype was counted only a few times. The CDR3 DNA is TGCAGTGCTAACGAACAGGGTTCGGCAGATACGCAGTATTTT. Protein sequence: CSANEQGSADTQYF. This chain links TRBV20-1 with TRBJ2-3, with a possible D match to TRBD1 (6 bases). Trimming removed 4 bases from V and 4 bases from J, with 15 bases in between. This CDR3 is built from 14 residues. The germline V gene has CDR1 DFQATT and CDR2 SNEGSKA (reference sequence).

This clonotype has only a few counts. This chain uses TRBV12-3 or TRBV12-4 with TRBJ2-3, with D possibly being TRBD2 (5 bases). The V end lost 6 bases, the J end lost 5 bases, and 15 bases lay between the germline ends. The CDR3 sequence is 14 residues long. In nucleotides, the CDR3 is TGTGCCAGCAGCCCCCGGAGCGGCCAAGATACGCAGTATTTT. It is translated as CASSPRSGQDTQYF.

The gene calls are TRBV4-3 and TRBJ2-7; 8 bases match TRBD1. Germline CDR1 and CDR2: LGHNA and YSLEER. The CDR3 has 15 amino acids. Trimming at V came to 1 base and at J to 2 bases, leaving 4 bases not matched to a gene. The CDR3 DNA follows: TGCGCCAGCAGCCAAGGACAGGGGATAACCTACGAGCAGTACTTC. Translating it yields CASSQGQGITYEQYF.

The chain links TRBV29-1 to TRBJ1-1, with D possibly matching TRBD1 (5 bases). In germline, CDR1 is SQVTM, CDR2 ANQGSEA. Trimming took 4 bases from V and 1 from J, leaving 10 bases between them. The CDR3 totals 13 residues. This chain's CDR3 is CSVAPTGNTEAFF. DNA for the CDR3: TGCAGCGTTGCACCCACAGGGAACACTGAAGCTTTCTTT.

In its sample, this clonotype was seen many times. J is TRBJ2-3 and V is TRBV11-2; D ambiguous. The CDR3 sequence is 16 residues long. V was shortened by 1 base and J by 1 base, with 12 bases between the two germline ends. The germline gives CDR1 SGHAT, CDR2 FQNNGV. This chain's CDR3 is CASSLVAGQGTDTQYF. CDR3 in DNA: TGTGCCAGCAGCTTAGTCGCCGGTCAGGGCACAGATACGCAGTATTTT.

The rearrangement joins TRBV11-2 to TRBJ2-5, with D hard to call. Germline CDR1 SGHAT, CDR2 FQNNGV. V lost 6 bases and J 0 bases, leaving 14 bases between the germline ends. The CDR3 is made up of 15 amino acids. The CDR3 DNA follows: TGTGCCAGCAGGCCCAGAGGACGCAACCAAGAGACCCAGTACTTC. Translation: CASRPRGRNQETQYF.

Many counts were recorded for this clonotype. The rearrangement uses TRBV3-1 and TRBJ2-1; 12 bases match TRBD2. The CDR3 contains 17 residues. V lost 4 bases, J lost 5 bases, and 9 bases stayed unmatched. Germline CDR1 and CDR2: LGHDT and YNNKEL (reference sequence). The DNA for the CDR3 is TGTGCCAGCAGCCCGGGCGTTCCTAGCGGGGGGGACAATGAGCAGTTCTTC. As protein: CASSPGVPSGGDNEQFF.

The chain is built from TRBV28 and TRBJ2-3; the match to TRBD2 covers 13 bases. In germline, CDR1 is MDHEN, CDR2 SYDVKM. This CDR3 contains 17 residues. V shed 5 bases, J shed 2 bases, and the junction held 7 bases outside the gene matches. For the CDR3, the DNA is TGTGCCAGCAGTCCGACCGGGACTAGCGGGAACACAGATACGCAGTATTTT. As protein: CASSPTGTSGNTDTQYF.

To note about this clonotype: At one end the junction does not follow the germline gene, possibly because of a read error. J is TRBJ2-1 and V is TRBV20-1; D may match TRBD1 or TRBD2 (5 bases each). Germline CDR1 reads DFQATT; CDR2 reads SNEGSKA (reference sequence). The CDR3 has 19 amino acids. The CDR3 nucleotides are TGCAGTGCTAGAGTTAGGGACCCGTATTTGACTATCGGGTACAATGGGCAGTTCTTC. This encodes CSARVRDPYLTIGYNGQFF.

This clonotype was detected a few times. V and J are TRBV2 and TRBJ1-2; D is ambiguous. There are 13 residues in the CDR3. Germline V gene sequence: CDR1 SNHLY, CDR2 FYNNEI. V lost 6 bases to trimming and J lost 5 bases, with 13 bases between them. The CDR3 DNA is TGTGCCAGCAGCCCTGGCAGGCAATATGGCTACACCTTC. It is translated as CASSPGRQYGYTF.

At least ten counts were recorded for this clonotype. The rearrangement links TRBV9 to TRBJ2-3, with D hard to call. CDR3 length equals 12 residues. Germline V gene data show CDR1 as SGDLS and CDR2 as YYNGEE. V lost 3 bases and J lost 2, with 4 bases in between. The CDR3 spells CASSGLTDTQYF. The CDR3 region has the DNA TGTGCCAGCAGCGGACTCACAGATACGCAGTATTTT.

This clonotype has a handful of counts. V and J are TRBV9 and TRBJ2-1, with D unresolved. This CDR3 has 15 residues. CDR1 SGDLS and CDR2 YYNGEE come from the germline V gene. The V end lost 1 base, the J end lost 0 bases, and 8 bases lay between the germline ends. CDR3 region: CASSVQAGSYNEQFF. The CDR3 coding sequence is TGTGCCAGCAGCGTACAGGCCGGCTCCTACAATGAGCAGTTCTTC. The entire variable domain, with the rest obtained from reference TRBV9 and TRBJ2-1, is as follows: DSGVTQTPKHLITATGQRVTLRCSPRSGDLSVYWYQQSLDQGLQFLIQYYNGEERAKGNILERFSAQQFPDLHSELNLSSLELGDSALYFCASSVQAGSYNEQFFGPGTRLTVL.

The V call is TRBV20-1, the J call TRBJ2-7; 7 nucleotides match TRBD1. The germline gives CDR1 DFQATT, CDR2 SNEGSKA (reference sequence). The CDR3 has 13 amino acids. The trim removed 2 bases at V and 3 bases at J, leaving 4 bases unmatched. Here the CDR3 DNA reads TGCAGTGCTAGAAGAACAGGGGACTACGAGCAGTACTTC. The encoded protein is CSARRTGDYEQYF.

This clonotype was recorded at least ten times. The CDR3 nucleotides read TGCGCCAGCAGCCCTGGTGGCAGAACAACCTCCTACAATGAGCAGTTCTTC. Translated, it gives CASSPGGRTTSYNEQFF. This sequence joins TRBV5-1 and TRBJ2-1; D uncertain. The CDR3 spans 17 residues. CDR1 SGHRS and CDR2 YFSETQ come from the germline V gene. The ends were cut back, 4 bases at V and 0 bases at J, with 17 bases in the middle.

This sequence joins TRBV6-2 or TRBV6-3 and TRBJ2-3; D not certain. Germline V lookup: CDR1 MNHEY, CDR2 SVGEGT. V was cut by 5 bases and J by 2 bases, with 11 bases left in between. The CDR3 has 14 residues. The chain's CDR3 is CASSGRSYTDTQYF. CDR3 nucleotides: TGTGCCAGCAGTGGACGAAGCTACACAGATACGCAGTATTTT.

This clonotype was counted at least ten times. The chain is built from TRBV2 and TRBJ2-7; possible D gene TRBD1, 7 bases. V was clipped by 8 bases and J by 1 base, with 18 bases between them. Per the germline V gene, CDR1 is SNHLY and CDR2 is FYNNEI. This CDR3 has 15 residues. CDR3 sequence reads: CASPAEGQMSYEQYF. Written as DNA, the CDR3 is TGTGCCAGCCCGGCGGAGGGACAGATGTCCTACGAGCAGTACTTC.

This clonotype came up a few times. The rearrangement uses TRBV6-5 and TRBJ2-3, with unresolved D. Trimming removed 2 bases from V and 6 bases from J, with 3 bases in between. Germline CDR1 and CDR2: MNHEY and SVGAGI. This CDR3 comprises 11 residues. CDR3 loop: CASSYMDTQYF. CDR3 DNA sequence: TGTGCCAGCAGTTACATGGATACGCAGTATTTT.

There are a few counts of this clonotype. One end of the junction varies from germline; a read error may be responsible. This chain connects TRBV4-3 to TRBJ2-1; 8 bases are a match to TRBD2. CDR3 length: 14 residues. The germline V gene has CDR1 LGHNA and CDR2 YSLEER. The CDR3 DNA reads TGCGCCAGCAGCCAATTCACTGCGGGAGGTCCCTCGGTCTTC. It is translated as CASSQFTAGGPSVF.

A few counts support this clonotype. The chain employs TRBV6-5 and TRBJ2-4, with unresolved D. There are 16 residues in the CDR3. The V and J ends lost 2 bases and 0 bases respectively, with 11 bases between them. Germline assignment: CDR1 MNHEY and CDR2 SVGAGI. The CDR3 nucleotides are TGTGCCAGCAGTTACCTCGACAATTTAGCCAAAAACATTCAGTACTTC. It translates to CASSYLDNLAKNIQYF.

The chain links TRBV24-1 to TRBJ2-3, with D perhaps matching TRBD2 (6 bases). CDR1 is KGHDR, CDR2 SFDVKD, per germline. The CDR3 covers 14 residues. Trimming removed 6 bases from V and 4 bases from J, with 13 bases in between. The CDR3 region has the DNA TGTGCCACCAGTTCCTTTTTAGCGGCAGATACGCAGTATTTT. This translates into CATSSFLAADTQYF.

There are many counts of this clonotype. The CDR3 DNA is TGCAGTGCTAGAGTCTGGAGCGGGAGCACTGAGCAGTTCTTC. Its protein product is CSARVWSGSTEQFF. The genes are TRBV20-1 and TRBJ2-1; TRBD2 matches at 8 bases. Trimming cost V 1 base and J 9 bases; bases outside gene matches: 8. The CDR3 length is 14 residues. The V gene's germline CDR1 is DFQATT and CDR2 SNEGSKA (reference sequence).

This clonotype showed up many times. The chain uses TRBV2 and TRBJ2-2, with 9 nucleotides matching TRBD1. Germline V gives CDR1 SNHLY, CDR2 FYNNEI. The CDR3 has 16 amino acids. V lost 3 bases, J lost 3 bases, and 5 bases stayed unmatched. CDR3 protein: CASSEVTGGDTGELFF. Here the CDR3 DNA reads TGTGCCAGCAGTGAGGTTACAGGGGGCGACACCGGGGAGCTGTTTTTT.

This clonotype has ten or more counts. CDR3 nucleotide sequence: TGTGCCAGCAGCCAGCCCCTGGAGCTAGCGGGGGGAATAAAGACCCAGTACTTC. Translated: CASSQPLELAGGIKTQYF. The chain carries TRBV4-2 and TRBJ2-5, with 11 positions matching TRBD2. The trim removed 3 bases at V and 6 bases at J, leaving 15 bases unmatched. Germline assignment: CDR1 LGHNA and CDR2 YNFKEQ. The CDR3 consists of 18 residues.

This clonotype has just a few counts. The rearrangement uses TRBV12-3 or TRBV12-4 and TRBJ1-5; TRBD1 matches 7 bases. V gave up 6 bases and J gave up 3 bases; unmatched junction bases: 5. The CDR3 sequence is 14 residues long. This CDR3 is CASSLDRVNQPQHF. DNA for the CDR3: TGTGCCAGCAGCCTTGACAGGGTCAATCAGCCCCAGCATTTT.

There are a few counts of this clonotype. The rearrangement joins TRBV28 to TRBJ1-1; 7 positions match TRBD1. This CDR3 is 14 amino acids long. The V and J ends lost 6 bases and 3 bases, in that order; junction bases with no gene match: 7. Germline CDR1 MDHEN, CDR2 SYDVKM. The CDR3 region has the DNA TGTGCCAGCAGCCCATTCAGGGGGGACACTGAAGCTTTCTTT. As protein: CASSPFRGDTEAFF.

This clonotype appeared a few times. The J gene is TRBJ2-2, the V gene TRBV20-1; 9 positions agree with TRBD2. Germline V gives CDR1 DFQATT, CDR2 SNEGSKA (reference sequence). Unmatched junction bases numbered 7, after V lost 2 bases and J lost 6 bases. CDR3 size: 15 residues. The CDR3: CSARPLAGGAGELFF. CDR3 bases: TGCAGTGCTAGACCACTAGCGGGTGGTGCCGGGGAGCTGTTTTTT.

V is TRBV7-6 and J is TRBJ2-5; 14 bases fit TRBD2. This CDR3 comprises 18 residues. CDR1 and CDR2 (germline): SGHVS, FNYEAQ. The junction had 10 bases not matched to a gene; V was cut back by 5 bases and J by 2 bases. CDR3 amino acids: CASSPGLAGGTTQETQYF. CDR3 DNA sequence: TGTGCCAGCAGCCCCGGACTAGCGGGGGGCACGACGCAAGAGACCCAGTACTTC. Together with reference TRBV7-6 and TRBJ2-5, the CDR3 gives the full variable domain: GAGVSQSPRYKVTKRGQDVALRCDPISGHVSLYWYRQALGQGPEFLTYFNYEAQQDKSGLPNDRFSAERPEGSISTLTIQRTEQRDSAMYRCASSPGLAGGTTQETQYFGPGTRLLVL.

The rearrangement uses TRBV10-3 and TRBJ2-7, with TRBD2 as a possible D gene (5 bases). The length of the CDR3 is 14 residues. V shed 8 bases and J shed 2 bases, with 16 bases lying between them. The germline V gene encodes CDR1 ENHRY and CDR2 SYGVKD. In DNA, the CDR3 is TGTGCCATCCAGAGAGCGGAACTAACCTACGAGCAGTACTTC. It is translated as CAIQRAELTYEQYF.